These 13 T cell receptor beta chains share one sample of origin, sequenced in a study of T cells in Graves' hyperthyroidism and ophthalmopathy. Researchers took RNA transcripts and amplified the TCR beta CDR3 regions from them. HTBI primers were employed in a first-round RT-PCR of the TCR CDR3. TCRdb re-called the multiplex PCR reads through MiXCR, storing one row per CDR3 protein. The data contain some 600,000 distinct CDR3 sequences, approximately 14% of them singletons. The sample taken for sequencing was blood. The receptor source for this set is a woman younger than 45 with Graves' hyperthyroidism that later progressed to Graves' ophthalmopathy.

This clonotype has at least ten counts. The chain combines TRBV20-1 with TRBJ2-7; no definite D call. Per germline, CDR1 DFQATT and CDR2 SNEGSKA (reference sequence). Trimming left V 6 bases short and J 4 bases short, with 13 bases between. The CDR3 runs 12 residues. This CDR3 reads CSAPVGLYEQYF. CDR3 sequence (DNA): TGCAGTGCCCCGGTAGGGCTGTACGAGCAGTACTTC.

The CDR3 DNA reads TGTGCCAGCAGCTTAGGGGGTAAGCAGTTCTTC. Encoded protein: CASSLGGKQFF. This chain joins TRBV11-2 and TRBJ2-1, with unresolved D. V lost 1 base to trimming and J lost 11 bases, with 6 bases between them. The germline CDR1 and CDR2 sequences are SGHAT and FQNNGV. The CDR3 runs to 11 residues.

V gene TRBV6-1 combines with J gene TRBJ2-1, with a possible D match to TRBD2 (6 bases). The CDR3 spans 12 residues. Germline V lookup: CDR1 MNHNS, CDR2 SASEGT. Deletions cut 2 bases from V and 10 bases from J, with 9 bases between. The CDR3 DNA sequence: TGTGCCAGCAGTGAACACGGAGGGGAGCAGTTCTTC. As protein: CASSEHGGEQFF.

The chain recombines TRBV24-1 with TRBJ1-2; D unclear. CDR3 length: 13 residues. Germline V gives CDR1 KGHDR, CDR2 SFDVKD. Trimming shortened V by 4 bases and J by 5 bases, and 10 bases separated the two germline ends. CDR3 loop: CATSDTALYGYTF. The CDR3 DNA is TGTGCCACCAGTGACACGGCCCTTTATGGCTACACCTTC.

This clonotype was detected ten times or more. The chain joins TRBV11-2 to TRBJ2-2; unclear D gene. CDR3 length: 13 residues. Trimming shortened V by 5 bases and J by 1 base, and 5 bases separated the two germline ends. Germline CDR1 SGHAT, CDR2 FQNNGV. The CDR3, as DNA: TGTGCCAGCAGCAACTGGAACACCGGGGAGCTGTTTTTT. Protein sequence: CASSNWNTGELFF. The complete variable domain, with remaining parts taken from reference TRBV11-2 and TRBJ2-2, reads EAGVAQSPRYKIIEKRQSVAFWCNPISGHATLYWYQQILGQGPKLLIQFQNNGVVDDSQLPKDRFSAERLKGVDSTLKIQPAKLEDSAVYLCASSNWNTGELFFGEGSRLTVL.

The chain carries TRBV27 and TRBJ1-1; D not resolved. Trimming removed 3 bases from V and 7 bases from J, with 12 bases in between. The CDR3 loop spans 13 amino acids. Germline CDR1 is MNHEY and CDR2 is SMNVEV (reference sequence). CDR3 DNA sequence: TGTGCCAGCAGTTTTCTCTTGGCAGGTGAAGCTTTCTTT. Its protein is CASSFLLAGEAFF.

This clonotype was detected many times. The J gene is TRBJ2-1, the V gene TRBV25-1; TRBD2 agrees at 7 bases. CDR3 length equals 14 residues. V dropped 4 bases and J dropped 5; count of bases not matched to a gene: 5. Looked up from germline, CDR1 is MGHDK and CDR2 is SYGVNS. The CDR3 DNA reads TGTGCCAGCAGTGTCACTAGCGTAGACAATGAGCAGTTCTTC. Its protein product is CASSVTSVDNEQFF.

This clonotype was detected many times. This chain's CDR3 is CASSDRDTGELFF. In nucleotides, the CDR3 is TGTGCCAGCAGTGACAGGGACACCGGGGAGCTGTTTTTT. This chain links TRBV6-1 with TRBJ2-2; perhaps TRBD1 as D (5 bases). V was pared by 3 bases and J by 3 bases, with 5 bases between. The CDR3 is 13 residues long. Germline values: CDR1 MNHNS, CDR2 SASEGT.

The J gene is TRBJ1-4, the V gene TRBV20-1; D perhaps matches TRBD1 (6 bases). Germline CDR1 reads DFQATT; CDR2 reads SNEGSKA (reference sequence). Trimming removed 6 bases at V and 0 bases at J, with 20 bases between. The CDR3 is 17 amino acids. The CDR3 here is CSANVPGDWATNEKLFF. The CDR3 DNA reads TGCAGTGCCAACGTCCCAGGGGACTGGGCAACTAATGAAAAACTGTTTTTT.

This clonotype has ten or more counts. As DNA, the CDR3 is TGTGCCAGCATGAGAGTTTCCGATCAGCCCCAGCATTTT. This gives the protein CASMRVSDQPQHF. The chain combines TRBV12-3 or TRBV12-4 with TRBJ1-5; D is uncertain. Trimming cost V 7 bases and J 5 bases, with 12 bases left between them. The CDR3 covers 13 residues.

This clonotype has a count of ten or more. This sequence joins TRBV5-5 and TRBJ1-2, with D tentatively TRBD1 (5 bases). This CDR3 has 13 amino acids. V shed 3 bases and J shed 5 bases, with 11 bases lying between them. Per the germline V gene, CDR1 is SGHKS and CDR2 is YYEKEE (reference sequence). CDR3 in DNA: TGTGCCAGCAGCTCCCTTGACAGTTATGGCTACACCTTC. This sequence encodes CASSSLDSYGYTF.

This clonotype has more than one count but fewer than ten. V and J are TRBV6-1 and TRBJ2-3, with TRBD2 as a possible D gene (6 bases). The CDR3 is made up of 15 amino acids. Trimming left V 5 bases short and J 2 bases short, with 14 bases between. Germline V gene lookup returns CDR1 MNHNS and CDR2 SASEGT. The CDR3: CASSYSGLFTDTQYF. The CDR3 DNA reads as TGTGCCAGCAGTTATTCCGGACTATTCACAGATACGCAGTATTTT.

The chain uses TRBV3-1 and TRBJ2-1, with D perhaps TRBD1 (6 bases). Deletions cut 4 bases from V and 7 bases from J, with 17 bases between. Germline CDR1 reads LGHDT; CDR2 reads YNNKEL (reference sequence). The length of the CDR3 is 15 residues. The CDR3 DNA sequence: TGTGCCAGCAGCCCCCTTGAGGGACAACTAAATGAGCAGTTCTTC. Amino acid sequence: CASSPLEGQLNEQFF.